This TCR beta chain was retrieved from a study of T cell responses to AZD1222 COVID-19 vaccine. Overall study findings and caveats: Females outnumbered males among donors, who were mostly white British; clonal diversity was possibly underestimated. Sampling captured repertoires only after the peak T cell response.

Profiling relied on immunoSEQ multiplex PCR, and the TCRdb table lists in-frame clones only, not all of them. In the table there are about 100,000 clones, around 90% of which are singletons. Worth noting for this clone: Its cognate antigen is unknown.

The CDR3 covers 13 residues. Trimming removed 5 bases from V and 3 bases from J; junction bases left unmatched: 2. From germline, CDR1 is SGHAT and CDR2 FQDESV (reference sequence). The specimen was peripheral blood, collected on day 0 of AZD1222 vaccination. This chain joins TRBV11-1 and TRBJ1-1, with TRBD1 matching 8 bases. This sequence originates from an adult in good health. The CDR3 reads CASSQTGDTEAFF. In DNA, the CDR3 is TGTGCCAGCAGCCAGACAGGGGACACTGAAGCTTTCTTT.